This T cell receptor beta chain came from a study of radiation and T cells in renal cell carcinoma. For the study at large: Nephrectomy followed 15 Gy stereotactic body radiation by 4 weeks.

Worth noting for this clone: Antigen unknown.

Sequencing was performed with immunoSEQ multiplex PCR; in TCRdb, only in-frame clones are kept and a portion is missing. The table records roughly 120,000 clones, roughly four fifths of them present only once. Study-level points and caveats: From baseline, blood top tumor clonotypes peaked at 2 weeks post-radiation.

The CDR3 runs to 17 residues. Trimming took 0 bases from V and 0 from J, leaving 10 bases between them. In germline, CDR1 is SGHRS, CDR2 YFSETQ. Time point defined: baseline pretreatment blood. This sample's treatment: 15 Gy SBRT to primary tumor, nephrectomy 4 weeks later. Clear cell pathology was present in this patient's renal cell carcinoma. The sequencing used blood, collected from a patient whose treatment included radiotherapy and nephrectomy. The sequence was collected from a woman aged 60-75 years with renal cell carcinoma. This rearrangement joins TRBV5-1 to TRBJ1-6; D ambiguous. CDR3 protein: CASSLVGLSSYNSPLHF. The DNA for the CDR3 is TGCGCCAGCAGCTTGGTTGGCCTGAGCTCCTATAATTCACCCCTCCACTTT.